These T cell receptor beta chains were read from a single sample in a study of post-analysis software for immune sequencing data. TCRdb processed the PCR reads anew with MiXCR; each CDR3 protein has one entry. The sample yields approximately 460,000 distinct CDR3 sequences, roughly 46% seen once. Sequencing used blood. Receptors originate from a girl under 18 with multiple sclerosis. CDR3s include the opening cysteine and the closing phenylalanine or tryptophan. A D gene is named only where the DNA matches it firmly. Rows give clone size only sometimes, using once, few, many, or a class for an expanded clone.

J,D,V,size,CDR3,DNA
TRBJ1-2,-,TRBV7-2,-,CASSPVLYGYTF,TGTGCCAGCAGCCCCGTACTATATGGCTACACCTTC
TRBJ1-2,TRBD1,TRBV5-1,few,CASSSFTGDDGYTF,TGCGCCAGCAGCTCCTTTACAGGGGATGATGGCTACACCTTC
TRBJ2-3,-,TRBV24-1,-,CATGGFPTDTQYF,TGTGCCACCGGGGGCTTCCCCACAGATACGCAGTATTTT
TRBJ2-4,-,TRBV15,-,CATSRDPFSAKNIQYF,TGTGCCACCAGCAGAGATCCATTCTCAGCCAAAAACATTCAGTACTTC
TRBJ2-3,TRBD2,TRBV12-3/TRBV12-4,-,CASSPLAEHKADTQYF,TGTGCCAGCAGTCCACTAGCGGAACACAAAGCAGATACGCAGTATTTT
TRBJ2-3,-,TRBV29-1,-,CSVEEGVQYF,TGCAGCGTTGAAGAGGGGGTGCAGTATTTT
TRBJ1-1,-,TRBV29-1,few,CSVNRVDTEAFF,TGCAGCGTTAACAGGGTCGACACTGAAGCTTTCTTT
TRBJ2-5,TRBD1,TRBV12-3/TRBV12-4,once,CASSPQTGTKKTQYF,TGTGCCAGCAGTCCCCAGACAGGGACGAAGAAGACCCAGTACTTC
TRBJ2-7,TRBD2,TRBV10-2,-,CASMHGSRRELYEQYF,TGCGCCAGCATGCACGGGTCTCGGCGGGAGCTGTACGAGCAGTACTTC
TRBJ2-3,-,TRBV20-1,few,CSAPRGFLGTDTQYF,TGCAGTGCCCCAAGGGGCTTCCTTGGCACAGATACGCAGTATTTT
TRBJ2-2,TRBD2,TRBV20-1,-,CSASKGLEKAGERFF,TGCAGTGCTAGCAAGGGACTAGAGAAAGCCGGGGAGCGGTTTTTT
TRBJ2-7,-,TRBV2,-,CASSEGSRGPYEQYF,TGTGCCAGCAGTGAAGGGAGTAGGGGCCCCTACGAGCAGTACTTC
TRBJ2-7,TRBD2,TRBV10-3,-,CATWIAGGYEQYF,TGTGCCACATGGATAGCGGGAGGCTACGAGCAGTACTTC
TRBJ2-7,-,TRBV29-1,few,CSVADYERYF,TGCAGCGTTGCCGATTACGAGCGGTACTTC
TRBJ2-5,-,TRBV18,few,CASSLGTEEETQYF,TGTGCCAGCTCACTCGGGACGGAAGAAGAGACCCAGTACTTC
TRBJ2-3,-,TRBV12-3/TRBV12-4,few,CASSLYRGADTQYF,TGTGCCAGCAGTTTATACCGGGGCGCAGATACGCAGTATTTT
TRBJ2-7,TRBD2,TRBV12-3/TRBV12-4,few,CASSSISGRAHEQYF,TGTGCCAGCAGTTCAATTAGCGGGAGGGCCCACGAGCAGTACTTC
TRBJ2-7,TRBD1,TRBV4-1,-,CASSHTGTGNEQYF,TGCGCCAGCAGCCACACCGGGACAGGGAACGAGCAGTACTTC
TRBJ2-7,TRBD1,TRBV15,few,CATSRGSQGNYEQYF,TGTGCCACCAGCAGAGGTTCACAGGGGAATTACGAGCAGTACTTC
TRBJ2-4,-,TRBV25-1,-,CAEDVTDIDRLAKNIQYF,TGTGCCGAGGACGTGACAGATATTGACCGTCTAGCCAAAAACATTCAGTACTTC
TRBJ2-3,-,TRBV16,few,CASSRSYLSGSGTDTQYF,TGTGCCAGCAGCCGATCGTATCTCTCGGGAAGTGGCACAGATACGCAGTATTTT
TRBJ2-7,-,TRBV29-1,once,CSVADTFYEQYF,TGCAGCGTGGCCGACACATTCTACGAGCAGTACTTC
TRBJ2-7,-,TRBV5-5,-,CASLGGLSYEQYF,TGTGCCAGCCTAGGGGGACTATCCTACGAGCAGTACTTC
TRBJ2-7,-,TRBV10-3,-,CAISETRGRDEQYF,TGTGCCATCAGTGAGACGAGGGGGAGAGACGAGCAGTACTTC
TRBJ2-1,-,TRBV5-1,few,CASSLVQSEYNEQFF,TGCGCCAGCAGCTTGGTACAGTCGGAGTACAATGAGCAGTTCTTC
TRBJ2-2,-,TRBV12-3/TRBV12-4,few,CASSLDRTGELFF,TGTGCCAGCAGTTTGGACCGCACCGGGGAGCTGTTTTTT
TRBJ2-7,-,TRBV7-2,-,CASSLYSEGSSYEQYF,TGTGCCAGCAGCTTATATTCGGAGGGAAGCTCCTACGAGCAGTACTTC
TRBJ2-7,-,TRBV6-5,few,CASSYLHEQYF,TGTGCCAGCAGTTACCTACACGAGCAGTACTTC
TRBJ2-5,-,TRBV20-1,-,CSASLGQQTQYF,TGCAGTGCTTCTCTAGGTCAGCAGACCCAGTACTTC
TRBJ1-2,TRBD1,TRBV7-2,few,CASSFGQGSGYTF,TGTGCCAGCAGCTTCGGACAGGGGAGTGGCTACACCTTC
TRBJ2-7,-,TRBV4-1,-,CASSDRTGRDGSEQYF,TGCGCCAGCAGCGATCGCACAGGTAGGGACGGCAGCGAGCAGTACTTC
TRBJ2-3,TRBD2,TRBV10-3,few,CAISVSLLAGGTDTQYF,TGTGCCATCAGTGTTTCCCTACTAGCGGGAGGCACAGATACGCAGTATTTT
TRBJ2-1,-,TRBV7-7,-,CASSLGSGSRNEQFF,TGTGCTAGCAGCTTAGGCTCTGGAAGTAGGAATGAGCAGTTCTTC
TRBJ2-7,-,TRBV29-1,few,CSVGERGEQYF,TGCAGCGTCGGGGAACGGGGCGAGCAGTACTTC
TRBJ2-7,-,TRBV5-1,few,CASSLGRDGHIYEQYF,TGCGCCAGCAGCTTGGGTCGAGATGGACACATCTACGAGCAGTACTTC